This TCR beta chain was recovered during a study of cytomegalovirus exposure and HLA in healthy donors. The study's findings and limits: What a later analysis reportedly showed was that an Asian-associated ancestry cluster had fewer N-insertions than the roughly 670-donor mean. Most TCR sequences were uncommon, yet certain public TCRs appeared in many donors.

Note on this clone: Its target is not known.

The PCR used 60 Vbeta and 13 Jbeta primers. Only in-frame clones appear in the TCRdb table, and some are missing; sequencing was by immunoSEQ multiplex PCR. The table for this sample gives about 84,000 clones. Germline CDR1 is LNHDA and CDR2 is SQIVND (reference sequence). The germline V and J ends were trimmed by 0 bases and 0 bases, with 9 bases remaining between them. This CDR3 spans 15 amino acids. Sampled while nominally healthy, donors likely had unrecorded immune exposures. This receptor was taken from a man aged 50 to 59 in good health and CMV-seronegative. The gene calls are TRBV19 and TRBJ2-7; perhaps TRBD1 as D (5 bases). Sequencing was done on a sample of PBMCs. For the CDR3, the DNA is TGTGCCAGTAGTATAGAAATGACAGCCTCCTACGAGCAGTACTTC. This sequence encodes CASSIEMTASYEQYF.